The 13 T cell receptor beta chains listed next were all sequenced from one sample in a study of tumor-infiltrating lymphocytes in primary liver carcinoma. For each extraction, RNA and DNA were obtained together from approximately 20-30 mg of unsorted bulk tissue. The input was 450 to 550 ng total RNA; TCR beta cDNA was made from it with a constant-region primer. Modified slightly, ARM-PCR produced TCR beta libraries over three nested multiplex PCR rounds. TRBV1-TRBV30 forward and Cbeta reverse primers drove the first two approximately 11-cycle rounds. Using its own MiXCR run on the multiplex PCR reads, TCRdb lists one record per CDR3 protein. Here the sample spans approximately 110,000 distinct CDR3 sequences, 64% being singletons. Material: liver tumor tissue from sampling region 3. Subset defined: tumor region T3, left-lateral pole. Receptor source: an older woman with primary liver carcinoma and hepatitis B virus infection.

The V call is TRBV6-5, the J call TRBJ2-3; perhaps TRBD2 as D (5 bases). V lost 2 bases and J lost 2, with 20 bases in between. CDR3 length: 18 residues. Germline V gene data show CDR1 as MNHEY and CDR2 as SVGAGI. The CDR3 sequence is CASSYTGMRTAITDTQYF. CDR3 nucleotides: TGTGCCAGCAGTTACACGGGTATGCGGACTGCAATCACAGATACGCAGTATTTT.

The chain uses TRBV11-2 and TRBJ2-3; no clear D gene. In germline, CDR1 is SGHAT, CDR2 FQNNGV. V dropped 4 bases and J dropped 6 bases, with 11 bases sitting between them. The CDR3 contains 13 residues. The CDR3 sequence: CASSSITADTQYF. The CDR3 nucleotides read TGTGCCAGCAGCTCCATCACGGCGGATACGCAGTATTTT.

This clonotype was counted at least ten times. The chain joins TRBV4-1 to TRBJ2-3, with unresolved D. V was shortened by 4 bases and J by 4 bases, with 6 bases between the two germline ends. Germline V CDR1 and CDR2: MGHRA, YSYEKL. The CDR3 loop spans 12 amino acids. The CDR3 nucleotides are TGCGCCAGCAGCCCCCGGGCAGATACGCAGTATTTT. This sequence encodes CASSPRADTQYF.

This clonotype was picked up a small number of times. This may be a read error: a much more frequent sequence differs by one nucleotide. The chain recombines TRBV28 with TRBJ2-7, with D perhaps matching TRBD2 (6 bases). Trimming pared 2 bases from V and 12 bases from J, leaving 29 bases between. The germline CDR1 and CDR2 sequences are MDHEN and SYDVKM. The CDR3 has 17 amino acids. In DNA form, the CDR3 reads TGTGCCAGCAGTTTAGGTTCGGACGTCCCCAGGACCGCGGGGCGGTACTTC. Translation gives CASSLGSDVPRTAGRYF.

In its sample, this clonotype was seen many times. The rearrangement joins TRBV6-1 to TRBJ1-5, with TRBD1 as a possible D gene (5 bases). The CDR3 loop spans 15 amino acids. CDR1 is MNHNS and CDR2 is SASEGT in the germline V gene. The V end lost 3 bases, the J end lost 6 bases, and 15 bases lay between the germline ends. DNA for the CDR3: TGTGCCAGCAGTGAGACTGAAGGGGAGGGTCAGCCCCAGCATTTT. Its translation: CASSETEGEGQPQHF.

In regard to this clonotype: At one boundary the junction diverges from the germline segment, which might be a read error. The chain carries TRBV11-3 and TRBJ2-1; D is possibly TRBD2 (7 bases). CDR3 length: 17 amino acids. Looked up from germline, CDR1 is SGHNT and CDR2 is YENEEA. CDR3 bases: TGTGTCAGCAGCTCACGGGGGGCGCAGACCATGGGCAATGAGCAGTTCTTC. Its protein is CVSSSRGAQTMGNEQFF.

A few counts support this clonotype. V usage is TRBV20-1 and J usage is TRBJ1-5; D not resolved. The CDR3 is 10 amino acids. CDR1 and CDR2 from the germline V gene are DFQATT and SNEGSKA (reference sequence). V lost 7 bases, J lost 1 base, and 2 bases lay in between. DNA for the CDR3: TGCAGTGAGAGCAATCAGCCCCAGCATTTT. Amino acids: CSESNQPQHF.

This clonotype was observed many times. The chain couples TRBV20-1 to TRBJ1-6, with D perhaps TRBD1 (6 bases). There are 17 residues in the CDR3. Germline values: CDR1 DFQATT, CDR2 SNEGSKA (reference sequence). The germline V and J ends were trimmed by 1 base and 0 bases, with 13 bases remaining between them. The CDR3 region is CSARVGGPSSYNSPLHF. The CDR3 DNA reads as TGCAGTGCTAGAGTCGGGGGGCCGAGCTCCTATAATTCACCCCTCCACTTT.

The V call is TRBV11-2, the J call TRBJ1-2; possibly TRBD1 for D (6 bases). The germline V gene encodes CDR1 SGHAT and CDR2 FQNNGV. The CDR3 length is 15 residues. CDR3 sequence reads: CTNSLTVQGDGGYTF. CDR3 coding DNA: TGTACCAACAGCTTAACAGTACAGGGAGATGGTGGCTACACCTTC.

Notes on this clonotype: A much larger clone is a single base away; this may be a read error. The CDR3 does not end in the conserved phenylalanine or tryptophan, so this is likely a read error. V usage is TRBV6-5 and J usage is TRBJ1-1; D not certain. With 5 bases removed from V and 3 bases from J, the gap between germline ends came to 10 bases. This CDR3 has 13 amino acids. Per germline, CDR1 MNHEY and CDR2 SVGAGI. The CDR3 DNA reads TGTGCCAGCAGTGAGGGATGGTACACTGAAGCTTTCGTT. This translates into CASSEGWYTEAFV.

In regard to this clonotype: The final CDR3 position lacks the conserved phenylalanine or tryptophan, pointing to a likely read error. In DNA form, the CDR3 reads TGTGCCAGCGGCTCCTACGCACAGAGAACAGATACGCAGTATTAT. Its translation: CASGSYAQRTDTQYY. J is TRBJ2-3 and V is TRBV11-2; D is undetermined. The germline V gene has CDR1 SGHAT and CDR2 FQNNGV. Trimming removed 8 bases from V and 3 bases from J, with 18 bases in between. The CDR3 length is 15 residues.

The DNA of the CDR3 is TGTGCCAACAGAAGCACCGGGCCGAACACTGAAGCTTTCTTT. Amino acids: CANRSTGPNTEAFF. This chain uses TRBV28 with TRBJ1-1; D not certain. Germline CDR1 MDHEN, CDR2 SYDVKM. CDR3 length equals 14 residues. V shed 10 bases and J shed 1 base, with 16 bases lying between them.

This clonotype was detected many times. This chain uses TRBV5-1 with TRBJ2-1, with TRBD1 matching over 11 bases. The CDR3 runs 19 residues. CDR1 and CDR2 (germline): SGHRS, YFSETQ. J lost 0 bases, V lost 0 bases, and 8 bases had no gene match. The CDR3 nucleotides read TGCGCCAGCAGCTTGGGGACAGGGGGCTCCCTAAGCTCCTACAATGAGCAGTTCTTC. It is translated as CASSLGTGGSLSSYNEQFF.